These 31 T cell receptor beta chains originate from one sample sequenced in a study of T cells in pancreatic ductal adenocarcinoma. The data were produced by immunoSEQ multiplex PCR, yet TCRdb's version contains in-frame clones alone and is incomplete. The data hold roughly 31,000 clones, with around nine tenths observed a single time. No neoadjuvant therapy was given to the selected pancreatic ductal adenocarcinoma patients before their surgery. The sample taken for sequencing was PBMCs. The receptors here all came from a human donor with pancreatic ductal adenocarcinoma.

This chain joins TRBV30 and TRBJ2-7; perhaps TRBD2 as D (5 bases). Trimming stripped 3 bases from V and 2 bases from J, with 5 bases between. The CDR3 is 11 amino acids. Germline CDR1 and CDR2: GTSNPN and SVGIG (reference sequence). The CDR3 DNA sequence: TGTGCCTGGAGCGGGGCCTACGAGCAGTACTTC. Its translation is CAWSGAYEQYF.

This clone was observed once. The chain recombines TRBV15 with TRBJ2-2; D is perhaps TRBD2 (7 bases). The V and J ends lost 1 base and 6 bases respectively, with 18 bases between them. The CDR3 has 17 amino acids. The germline gives CDR1 LNHNV, CDR2 YYDKDF (reference sequence). The CDR3 DNA reads TGTGCCACCAGCAGAGGTGGAAGAAAGGGGGGGCCCGGGGAGCTGTTTTTT. It translates to CATSRGGRKGGPGELFF.

The J gene is TRBJ1-5, the V gene TRBV20-1; D uncertain. V was trimmed by 0 bases and J by 8 bases, leaving 5 bases between them. Germline V lookup: CDR1 DFQATT, CDR2 SNEGSKA (reference sequence). This CDR3 region has 11 residues. The CDR3 region has the DNA TGCAGTGCTAGAGATAATGAGCCCCAGCATTTT. Its protein is CSARDNEPQHF.

The rearrangement joins TRBV15 to TRBJ1-1, with no clear D. This CDR3 contains 12 residues. The germline V and J ends were trimmed by 5 bases and 4 bases, with 8 bases remaining between them. The germline CDR1 and CDR2 sequences are LNHNV and YYDKDF (reference sequence). The CDR3 reads CATSPHGTEAFF. CDR3 sequence (DNA): TGTGCCACCAGCCCCCACGGCACTGAAGCTTTCTTT.

The chain couples TRBV11-3 to TRBJ1-5; TRBD1 matches 7 bases. CDR1 is SGHNT and CDR2 is YENEEA in the germline V gene. The CDR3 length is 15 residues. The J segment lost 6 bases and the V segment lost 2 bases, leaving 7 bases of the junction unmatched. Here the CDR3 reads CASSLREGGGQPQHF. As DNA, the CDR3 is TGTGCCAGCAGCTTACGTGAAGGGGGCGGTCAGCCCCAGCATTTT.

This chain links TRBV18 with TRBJ2-3; 9 bases align to TRBD2. Losses at the gene ends were 6 bases for V and 5 bases for J; bases not matched to a gene: 6. This CDR3 is 14 amino acids long. Germline lookup yields CDR1 KGHSH and CDR2 LQKENI. Here the CDR3 DNA reads TGTGCCAGCTCGAGCTGGACTAGCGTAGATACGCAGTATTTT. Translating gives CASSSWTSVDTQYF.

The V gene is TRBV4-3, the J gene TRBJ2-7; 13 bases align to TRBD2. Germline-derived CDR1 and CDR2 are LGHNA and YSLEER. Trimming cost V 0 bases and J 2 bases; bases outside gene matches: 4. This CDR3 comprises 17 residues. The CDR3 is CASSQEATSGRAYEQYF. The CDR3 DNA is TGCGCCAGCAGCCAAGAAGCAACTAGCGGGAGGGCCTACGAGCAGTACTTC.

The chain links TRBV7-9 to TRBJ2-3; 13 nucleotides agree with TRBD2. J lost 6 bases, V lost 7 bases, and 7 bases had no gene match. Per germline, CDR1 SEHNR and CDR2 FQNEAQ (reference sequence). The CDR3 runs to 15 residues. In nucleotides, the CDR3 is TGTGCCAGCACAGGACTAGCGGGAGAGTGGGATACGCAGTATTTT. It translates to CASTGLAGEWDTQYF.

The chain employs TRBV18 and TRBJ2-7, with 7 bases identical to TRBD1. V lost 1 base, J lost 2 bases, and 2 bases stayed unmatched. Germline CDR1 is KGHSH and CDR2 is LQKENI. CDR3 size: 14 residues. The CDR3, as DNA: TGTGCCAGCTCACCACGAGGGACAGCCTACGAGCAGTACTTC. Its protein product is CASSPRGTAYEQYF.

The chain links TRBV30 to TRBJ2-5, with D possibly TRBD1 on 5 matching bases. Germline CDR1 reads GTSNPN; CDR2 reads SVGIG (reference sequence). The CDR3 totals 12 residues. V shed 7 bases and J shed 2 bases, with 11 bases lying between them. The CDR3 spells CALDNDQETQYF. The CDR3, as DNA: TGTGCCTTGGACAACGATCAAGAGACCCAGTACTTC.

The chain joins TRBV29-1 to TRBJ1-1, with D perhaps TRBD1 (5 bases). The CDR3 is 13 residues long. The V and J ends lost 7 bases and 4 bases respectively, with 16 bases between them. Germline CDR1 is SQVTM and CDR2 is ANQGSEA. CDR3 nucleotides: TGCAGCGGAGCTCGTCCAGGGAGCACTGAAGCTTTCTTT. As protein: CSGARPGSTEAFF.

CDR3 sequence: CASRMGNTEAFF. The CDR3 DNA reads TGTGCCAGTAGGATGGGTAACACTGAAGCTTTCTTT. The chain employs TRBV19 and TRBJ1-1; no definite D call. The length of the CDR3 is 12 residues. CDR1 is LNHDA, CDR2 SQIVND, per germline (reference sequence). The ends were cut back, 6 bases at V and 2 bases at J, with 7 bases in the middle.

The chain is built from TRBV7-3 and TRBJ2-2; no definite D call. This CDR3 has 14 amino acids. With 4 bases removed from V and 4 bases from J, the gap between germline ends came to 10 bases. Germline V lookup: CDR1 SGHTA, CDR2 FQGTGA. CDR3 region: CASSSMSRTGELFF. The DNA for the CDR3 is TGTGCCAGCAGCTCAATGAGTCGCACCGGGGAGCTGTTTTTT.

The chain couples TRBV7-2 to TRBJ2-6; D unclear. V was clipped by 0 bases and J by 0 bases, with 9 bases between them. CDR3 length: 17 residues. The germline V gene has CDR1 SGHTA and CDR2 FQGNSA. As DNA, the CDR3 is TGTGCCAGCAGCTTAGCAGCTGGGGTCTCTGGGGCCAACGTCCTGACTTTC. It encodes CASSLAAGVSGANVLTF.

V is TRBV28 and J is TRBJ1-2; TRBD1 might be the D (5 bases). The germline V and J ends were trimmed by 4 bases and 6 bases, with 12 bases remaining between them. CDR3 length equals 13 residues. Germline V gene sequence: CDR1 MDHEN, CDR2 SYDVKM. CDR3 residues: CASSWGVLDGYTF. CDR3 sequence (DNA): TGTGCCAGCAGTTGGGGGGTTTTGGATGGCTACACCTTC.

The chain uses TRBV5-6 and TRBJ1-1; no firm D call. With 0 bases removed from V and 3 bases from J, the gap between germline ends came to 12 bases. This CDR3 spans 15 amino acids. Germline-derived CDR1 and CDR2 are SGHDT and YYEEEE. CDR3 bases: TGTGCCAGCAGCTTGGGCGTTCGGGGTGACACTGAAGCTTTCTTT. Translation gives CASSLGVRGDTEAFF.

This clone was counted once. This chain joins TRBV15 and TRBJ2-1; TRBD2 matches 13 bases. J gave up 5 bases and V 8 bases, and 9 bases lay outside the gene matches. Germline-derived CDR1 and CDR2 are LNHNV and YYDKDF (reference sequence). The CDR3 sequence is 16 residues long. DNA of the CDR3: TGTGCCACCCATGGGACTAGCGGGATAAACCACAATGAGCAGTTCTTC. Residues: CATHGTSGINHNEQFF.

The chain couples TRBV28 to TRBJ1-2, with TRBD1 identical over 7 bases. The germline V gene has CDR1 MDHEN and CDR2 SYDVKM. The V gene end was trimmed by 6 bases and the J gene end by 3 bases; junction bases not matched to a gene: 7. The CDR3 is made up of 14 amino acids. CDR3 DNA sequence: TGTGCCAGCAGGACCGGGACAGAAGACTATGGCTACACCTTC. This translates into CASRTGTEDYGYTF.

The gene calls are TRBV4-3 and TRBJ1-2; D is undetermined. Germline V gene sequence: CDR1 LGHNA, CDR2 YSLEER. V was pared by 0 bases and J by 2 bases, with 7 bases between. CDR3 length equals 14 residues. The CDR3 loop reads CASSQEPSNYGYTF. The CDR3 nucleotides are TGCGCCAGCAGCCAAGAGCCCTCCAACTATGGCTACACCTTC.

In its sample, this clone was seen a few times. The V and J genes are TRBV2 and TRBJ1-5; perhaps TRBD1 as D (6 bases). Per the germline V gene, CDR1 is SNHLY and CDR2 is FYNNEI. CDR3 length equals 14 residues. V gave up 4 bases and J gave up 3 bases, with 10 bases separating them. CDR3 bases: TGTGCCAGCAGTGGGACAGACCTCAATCAGCCCCAGCATTTT. It encodes CASSGTDLNQPQHF. Full variable domain (rest looked up from reference TRBV2 and TRBJ1-5): EPEVTQTPSHQVTQMGQEVILRCVPISNHLYFYWYRQILGQKVEFLVSFYNNEISEKSEIFDDQFSVERPDGSNFTLKIRSTKLEDSAMYFCASSGTDLNQPQHFGDGTRLSIL.

V is TRBV27 and J is TRBJ2-7, with 16 bases aligning to TRBD2. V gave up 5 bases and J gave up 5 bases; unmatched junction bases: 6. Germline CDR1 and CDR2: MNHEY and SMNVEV (reference sequence). The CDR3 covers 16 residues. The CDR3 loop reads CASSEGTSGRGNEQYF. CDR3 sequence (DNA): TGTGCCAGCAGTGAAGGGACTAGCGGGAGGGGGAACGAGCAGTACTTC.

This rearrangement joins TRBV2 to TRBJ1-5; unclear D gene. V was shortened by 6 bases and J by 4 bases, with 7 bases between the two germline ends. CDR3 length: 12 residues. Germline V gives CDR1 SNHLY, CDR2 FYNNEI. The CDR3: CASRNPNQPQHF. CDR3 DNA: TGTGCCAGCAGGAATCCTAATCAGCCCCAGCATTTT.

The rearrangement joins TRBV10-2 to TRBJ1-5; no firm D call. The ends were cut back, 3 bases at V and 3 bases at J, with 18 bases in the middle. The CDR3 runs to 17 residues. Germline CDR1 reads WSHSY; CDR2 reads SAAADI. Here the CDR3 DNA reads TGCGCCAGCAGTGAATTCCCGGGGAATCTTGACAATCAGCCCCAGCATTTT. Amino acids: CASSEFPGNLDNQPQHF.

The chain combines TRBV25-1 with TRBJ1-2; D unresolved. Germline-derived CDR1 and CDR2 are MGHDK and SYGVNS. Trimming stripped 3 bases from V and 4 bases from J, with 3 bases between. This CDR3 region has 11 residues. CDR3 nucleotides: TGTGCCAGCAGTGACCTCTATGGCTACACCTTC. Protein product: CASSDLYGYTF.

The J gene is TRBJ1-1, the V gene TRBV29-1; 8 bases are shared with TRBD1. Germline trimming cut 4 bases from V and 3 bases from J; bases unmatched to any gene: 4. Per the germline V gene, CDR1 is SQVTM and CDR2 is ANQGSEA. The CDR3 contains 13 residues. The DNA for the CDR3 is TGCAGCGTTGGTTACAGGGGGGACACTGAAGCTTTCTTT. This gives the protein CSVGYRGDTEAFF.

The rearrangement links TRBV2 to TRBJ2-1; the D gene is possibly TRBD2 (6 bases). This CDR3 is built from 14 residues. CDR1 is SNHLY and CDR2 is FYNNEI in the germline V gene. CDR3 sequence (DNA): TGTGCGTCAAATCCGGGAGTATGGAGCAATGAGCAGTTCTTC. It translates to CASNPGVWSNEQFF.

The V gene is TRBV11-2, the J gene TRBJ2-4; 10 nucleotides align to TRBD1. The V and J ends lost 6 bases and 9 bases, in that order; junction bases with no gene match: 20. The CDR3 has 18 residues. Looked up from germline, CDR1 is SGHAT and CDR2 is FQNNGV. CDR3 nucleotides: TGTGCCAGCAGTTATTCTTACCGGGACAGGGGATTGAAGGGCATTCAGTACTTC. It codes for CASSYSYRDRGLKGIQYF.

The chain is built from TRBV5-1 and TRBJ2-5; 11 bases fit TRBD2. The CDR3 length is 14 residues. Germline V CDR1 and CDR2: SGHRS, YFSETQ. V gave up 6 bases and J gave up 3 bases; unmatched junction bases: 4. CDR3: CASTILAGEETQYF. The CDR3 coding sequence is TGCGCCAGCACCATACTAGCGGGAGAAGAGACCCAGTACTTC. Full variable domain (missing parts from reference TRBV5-1 and TRBJ2-5): KAGVTQTPRYLIKTRGQQVTLSCSPISGHRSVSWYQQTPGQGLQFLFEYFSETQRNKGNFPGRFSGRQFSNSRSEMNVSTLELGDSALYLCASTILAGEETQYFGPGTRLLVL.

This chain links TRBV27 with TRBJ2-2; 7 nucleotides line up with TRBD2. CDR3 length: 19 amino acids. The junction had 17 bases not matched to a gene; V was cut back by 2 bases and J by 5 bases. CDR1 MNHEY and CDR2 SMNVEV come from the germline V gene (reference sequence). CDR3 sequence: CASSLNGVGGRARTGELFF. In DNA, the CDR3 is TGTGCCAGCAGTTTAAATGGGGTCGGTGGGAGGGCCAGGACCGGGGAGCTGTTTTTT.

The J gene is TRBJ2-2, the V gene TRBV7-9; 9 positions agree with TRBD2. Trimming removed 0 bases from V and 10 bases from J; junction bases left unmatched: 15. The CDR3 is made up of 18 amino acids. Germline V gives CDR1 SEHNR, CDR2 FQNEAQ (reference sequence). The CDR3 sequence: CASSLAVNPGLAHQELFF. CDR3 DNA: TGTGCCAGCAGCTTAGCGGTCAACCCGGGACTAGCACATCAGGAGCTGTTTTTT. Complete variable domain (other parts from reference TRBV7-9 and TRBJ2-2): DTGVSQNPRHKITKRGQNVTFRCDPISEHNRLYWYRQTLGQGPEFLTYFQNEAQLEKSRLLSDRFSAERPKGSFSTLEIQRTEQGDSAMYLCASSLAVNPGLAHQELFFGEGSRLTVL.

This chain links TRBV14 with TRBJ2-3; TRBD2 agrees at 9 bases. The CDR3 has 16 residues. Germline CDR1 and CDR2: SGHDN and FVKESK. J was trimmed by 2 bases and V by 4 bases; bases with no gene match: 7. CDR3: CASSRGLAGYTDTQYF. For the CDR3, the DNA is TGTGCCAGCAGCCGAGGGCTAGCGGGGTACACAGATACGCAGTATTTT.